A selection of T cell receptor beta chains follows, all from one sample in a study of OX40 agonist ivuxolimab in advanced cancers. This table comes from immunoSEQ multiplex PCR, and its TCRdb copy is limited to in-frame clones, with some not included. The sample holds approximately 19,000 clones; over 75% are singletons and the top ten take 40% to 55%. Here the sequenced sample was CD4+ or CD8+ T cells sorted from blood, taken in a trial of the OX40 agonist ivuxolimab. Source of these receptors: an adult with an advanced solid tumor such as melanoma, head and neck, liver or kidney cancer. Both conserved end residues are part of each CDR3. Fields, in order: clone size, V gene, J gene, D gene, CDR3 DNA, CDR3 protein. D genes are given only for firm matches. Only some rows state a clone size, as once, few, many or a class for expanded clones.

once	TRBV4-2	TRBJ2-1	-	TGTGCCAGCAGACAAAATCGCGGCTCCTACAATGAGCAGTTCTTC	CASRQNRGSYNEQFF
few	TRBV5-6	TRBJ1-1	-	TGTGCCAGCACCCCCGGACCGCGGAACACTGAAGCTTTCTTT	CASTPGPRNTEAFF
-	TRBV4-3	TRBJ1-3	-	TGCGCCAGCAGCCAAGATCTGGGAGACGGAAACACCATATATTTT	CASSQDLGDGNTIYF
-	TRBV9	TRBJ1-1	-	TGTGCCAGCAGCGTAGGTTCGCCGGGGGGCACTGAAGCTTTCTTT	CASSVGSPGGTEAFF
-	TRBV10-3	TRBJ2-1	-	TGTGCCATCAGTGACCATAAGATCGACAGGAGTAGATACAATGAGCAGTTCTTC	CAISDHKIDRSRYNEQFF
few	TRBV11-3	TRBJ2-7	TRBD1	TGTGCCAGCAGCTTTGGGACAGGGCTCTACGAGCAGTACTTC	CASSFGTGLYEQYF
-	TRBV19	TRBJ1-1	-	TGTGCCAGTAGTATTTCGGGAAACACTGAAGCTTTCTTT	CASSISGNTEAFF
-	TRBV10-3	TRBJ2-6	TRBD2	TGTGCCATCAGCGGGACGGGGGGGTCTGGGGCCAACGTCCTGACTTTC	CAISGTGGSGANVLTF
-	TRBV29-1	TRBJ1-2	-	TGCAGCGTTCGTTCGGGGGATTCGGGCTATGGCTACACCTTC	CSVRSGDSGYGYTF
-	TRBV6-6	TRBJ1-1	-	TGTGCCAGCAGAAGGGGGATCAGGCTTATGAACACTGAAGCTTTCTTT	CASRRGIRLMNTEAFF
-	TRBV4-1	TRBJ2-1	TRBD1	TGCGCCAGCAGCCCAGGGACAGGGGACTACAATGAGCAGTTCTTC	CASSPGTGDYNEQFF
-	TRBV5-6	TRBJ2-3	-	TGTGCCAGCAGCTTGGAGGCACTTCTGGAGGAAAACACAGATACGCAGTATTTT	CASSLEALLEENTDTQYF
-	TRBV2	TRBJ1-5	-	TGTGCCAGCAGTGACCCCCGTGGGGGAGCTAACAATCAGCCCCAGCATTTT	CASSDPRGGANNQPQHF
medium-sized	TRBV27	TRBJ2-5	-	TGTGCCAGCAAAATAGGGAGCCAAGAGACCCAGTACTTC	CASKIGSQETQYF
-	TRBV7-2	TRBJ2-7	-	TGTGCCAGCAGCTTATCGGGACTCACGTACGAGCAGTACTTC	CASSLSGLTYEQYF
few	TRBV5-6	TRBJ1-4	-	TGTGCCAGCAGCTTAGCAGGGATACGCGACCGGGTGGGAAAACTGTTTTTT	CASSLAGIRDRVGKLFF
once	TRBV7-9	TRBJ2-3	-	TGTGCCAGCAGTCCTCCCCCCACAGATACGCAGTATTTT	CASSPPPTDTQYF
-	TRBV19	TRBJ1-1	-	TGTGCCAGTAGTATGTCCGTTCCGAGCGCTGAAGCTTTCTTT	CASSMSVPSAEAFF
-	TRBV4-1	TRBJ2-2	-	TGCGCCAGCAGCCAAGATCAAATGGGGCGGCACACCGGGGAGCTGTTTTTT	CASSQDQMGRHTGELFF
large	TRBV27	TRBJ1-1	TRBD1	TGTGCCAGCAGTCCCACAGGGGACACTGAAGCTTTCTTT	CASSPTGDTEAFF
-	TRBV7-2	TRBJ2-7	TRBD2	TGTGCCAGCAGCAGAGGGACTAGCGGGGGGCGCCTCGAGCAGTACTTC	CASSRGTSGGRLEQYF
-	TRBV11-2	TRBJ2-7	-	TGTGCCAGCAGCTTAGATAATGGGGCGGTCGAGCAGTACTTC	CASSLDNGAVEQYF